This is a list of T cell receptor beta chains from one sample in a study of shared clonotypes between healthy human individuals. Generated by immunoSEQ multiplex PCR, the TCRdb table keeps only in-frame clones and is missing some. The sample holds millions of clones, approximately 94% seen once. The sample was naive CD8+ T cells sorted from blood. Receptor source: a man younger than 35 in good health. CDR3s include the opening cysteine and the closing phenylalanine or tryptophan. The D gene is left open where the match is weak. Size is stated for part of the rows, as once, few or many counts, or as a class when the clone is expanded.

D	V	J	size	CDR3	DNA
TRBD1	TRBV13	TRBJ1-2	.	CASSPDRESGYTF	TGTGCCAGCAGCCCCGACAGGGAGTCTGGCTACACCTTC
TRBD1	TRBV4-2	TRBJ2-7	.	CASSQDQGAGDEQYF	TGTGCCAGCAGCCAAGATCAGGGGGCAGGAGACGAGCAGTACTTC
.	TRBV5-1	TRBJ2-3	.	CASSLAEVVLDTQYF	TGCGCCAGCAGCTTGGCCGAGGTAGTATTAGATACGCAGTATTTT
.	TRBV4-1	TRBJ2-1	.	CASSLGGPRGEQFF	TGCGCCAGCAGCCTTGGAGGACCACGTGGGGAGCAGTTCTTC
.	TRBV4-1	TRBJ2-2	.	CASSLQGFGELFF	TGCGCCAGCAGCCTGCAGGGTTTCGGGGAGCTGTTTTTT
TRBD1	TRBV5-6	TRBJ1-3	.	CASSFGTGSGNTIYF	TGTGCCAGCAGCTTCGGGACAGGGAGTGGAAACACCATATATTTT
TRBD2	TRBV4-1	TRBJ2-1	.	CASSPSSGRFNEQFF	TGCGCCAGCAGCCCGTCAAGCGGGAGGTTTAATGAGCAGTTCTTC
.	TRBV15	TRBJ2-7	.	CATSRDYRALSSYEQYF	TGTGCCACCAGCAGAGATTACAGGGCTCTCAGCTCCTACGAGCAGTACTTC
TRBD1	TRBV4-1	TRBJ2-1	.	CASSPTNTQGHEQFF	TGCGCCAGCAGCCCCACGAACACACAGGGGCATGAGCAGTTCTTC
.	TRBV7-3	TRBJ2-7	.	CASSVNHVGYEQYF	TGTGCCAGCAGCGTAAACCATGTAGGGTACGAGCAGTACTTC
TRBD1	TRBV30	TRBJ2-1	.	CAWSGQGAKQFF	TGTGCCTGGAGTGGACAGGGGGCCAAGCAGTTCTTC
.	TRBV30	TRBJ2-2	.	CAWSVPSSSYGELFF	TGTGCCTGGAGTGTACCGTCCTCTAGTTACGGGGAGCTGTTTTTT
TRBD1	TRBV2	TRBJ1-2	once	CASRGYGQGVGYGYTF	TGTGCCAGCAGGGGCTACGGACAGGGGGTGGGTTATGGCTACACCTTC
.	TRBV30	TRBJ2-3	.	CAWNQGPRLTEDTQYF	TGTGCCTGGAATCAGGGGCCCCGACTAACTGAAGATACGCAGTATTTT
.	TRBV4-1	TRBJ2-7	.	CASSHLQGIEDEQYF	TGCGCCAGCAGCCATCTACAGGGAATTGAGGACGAGCAGTACTTC
.	TRBV4-2	TRBJ1-1	.	CASSQTGWTEAFF	TGTGCCAGCAGCCAAACAGGGTGGACTGAAGCTTTCTTT
TRBD2	TRBV2	TRBJ2-5	.	CASQRASGGSWETQYF	TGTGCCAGCCAGAGGGCTAGCGGGGGGTCCTGGGAGACCCAGTACTTC
.	TRBV6-1	TRBJ1-6	.	CASSDPWGLSSYNSPLHF	TGTGCCAGCAGTGATCCTTGGGGTCTCAGCTCCTATAATTCACCCCTCCACTTT
TRBD1	TRBV4-1	TRBJ2-6	.	CASSPTGWSGANVLTF	TGCGCCAGCAGCCCGACAGGGTGGTCTGGGGCCAACGTCCTGACTTTC
.	TRBV4-1	TRBJ2-7	once	CASSQVLGRTYEQYF	TGCGCCAGCAGCCAAGTGTTGGGGAGGACCTACGAGCAGTACTTC
.	TRBV5-6	TRBJ1-1	.	CASSPLGESTEAFF	TGTGCCAGCAGCCCTCTTGGGGAGAGCACTGAAGCTTTCTTT
TRBD1	TRBV6-5	TRBJ1-1	.	CASSDGQGNTEAFF	TGTGCCAGCAGTGACGGACAGGGGAACACTGAAGCTTTCTTT
TRBD1	TRBV7-9	TRBJ2-5	once	CASSLADRGGETQYF	TGTGCCAGCAGCTTAGCTGACAGGGGAGGAGAGACCCAGTACTTC
.	TRBV19	TRBJ1-5	.	CASSSRVGNQPQHF	TGTGCCAGTAGCAGCAGGGTGGGAAATCAGCCCCAGCATTTT
.	TRBV2	TRBJ2-6	.	CASWGDRASGANVLTF	TGTGCCTCCTGGGGGGACAGAGCATCTGGGGCCAACGTCCTGACTTTC
TRBD2	TRBV5-1	TRBJ2-7	.	CASSRLAGYSYEQYF	TGCGCCAGCAGCAGACTAGCGGGATACTCCTACGAGCAGTACTTC
.	TRBV4-1	TRBJ1-2	.	CASSQYSGAEGYTF	TGCGCCAGCAGCCAATACTCAGGGGCAGAGGGCTACACCTTC
TRBD1	TRBV6-1	TRBJ2-2	.	CASSEHRGTGELFF	TGTGCCAGCAGTGAACACAGGGGCACCGGGGAGCTGTTTTTT
.	TRBV2	TRBJ2-6	.	CASISRVLESGANVLTF	TGTGCCAGCATTAGCAGGGTTTTAGAATCTGGGGCCAACGTCCTGACTTTC
TRBD2	TRBV7-9	TRBJ2-5	.	CASSLALSAGGQETQYF	TGTGCCAGCAGCTTAGCCCTCTCCGCGGGGGGGCAAGAGACCCAGTACTTC
.	TRBV5-6	TRBJ1-3	.	CASSDDPRSGNTIYF	TGTGCCAGCAGCGATGACCCTCGCTCTGGAAACACCATATATTTT
.	TRBV10-3	TRBJ2-7	.	CAIRHGDYEQYF	TGTGCCATCAGACACGGCGACTACGAGCAGTACTTC
.	TRBV7-9	TRBJ2-5	.	CASSLVGETQYF	TGTGCCAGCAGCTTAGTAGGAGAGACCCAGTACTTC
.	TRBV5-1	TRBJ1-1	.	CASSQEEMGTEAFF	TGCGCCAGCAGCCAAGAGGAGATGGGAACTGAAGCTTTCTTT
TRBD1	TRBV5-4	TRBJ2-4	.	CASSPTGENIQYF	TGTGCCAGCAGCCCGACAGGGGAAAACATTCAGTACTTC
.	TRBV27	TRBJ2-7	.	CASRLTWVYEQYF	TGTGCCAGCAGACTAACGTGGGTCTACGAGCAGTACTTC
.	TRBV2	TRBJ2-7	.	CASSKTDSTAYEQYF	TGTGCCAGCAGTAAGACAGACTCGACCGCCTACGAGCAGTACTTC
.	TRBV11-1	TRBJ2-7	.	CASSFEDSYEQYF	TGTGCCAGCAGCTTCGAGGACAGCTACGAGCAGTACTTC
.	TRBV28	TRBJ1-1	once	CASSLLMGSEAFF	TGTGCCAGCAGTTTGCTCATGGGGTCTGAAGCTTTCTTT
TRBD1	TRBV6-1	TRBJ2-5	.	CASSEWDRSIQETQYF	TGTGCCAGCAGTGAATGGGACAGAAGTATCCAAGAGACCCAGTACTTC
TRBD1	TRBV4-2	TRBJ2-7	.	CASSRGQGDHEQYF	TGTGCCTCCAGTCGAGGACAGGGGGACCACGAGCAGTACTTC
.	TRBV28	TRBJ2-1	.	CASSLNPQFF	TGTGCCAGCAGTTTAAACCCTCAGTTCTTC
.	TRBV30	TRBJ2-1	.	CALSLAYNEQFF	TGTGCCCTCTCCCTAGCATACAATGAGCAGTTCTTC
TRBD1	TRBV2	TRBJ1-4	.	CASSTDRATTNEKLFF	TGTGCCAGCAGTACCGACAGGGCCACAACTAATGAAAAACTGTTTTTT
.	TRBV4-1	TRBJ2-7	.	CASSLRRGSYEQYF	TGCGCCAGCAGCCTAAGGAGGGGGTCCTACGAGCAGTACTTC
TRBD2	TRBV6-5	TRBJ2-1	.	CASSYVGGAYNEQFF	TGTGCCAGCAGTTACGTGGGGGGGGCCTACAATGAGCAGTTCTTC
.	TRBV6-1	TRBJ2-3	.	CASSDKTLRSDTQYF	TGTGCCAGCAGTGACAAAACTCTCCGCTCAGATACGCAGTATTTT
.	TRBV11-2	TRBJ1-5	.	CASSPPIASGQPQHF	TGTGCCAGCAGCCCGCCGATTGCTAGTGGACAGCCCCAGCATTTT
.	TRBV4-1	TRBJ2-7	once	CASSFDEVHEQYF	TGCGCCAGCAGCTTCGACGAGGTCCACGAGCAGTACTTC
TRBD2	TRBV5-4	TRBJ2-7	.	CASSIGTSGGGFSYEQYF	TGTGCCAGCAGCATCGGGACTAGCGGGGGGGGTTTCTCCTACGAGCAGTACTTC
.	TRBV19	TRBJ2-7	.	CASSIDHVGAYEQYF	TGTGCCAGTAGTATAGATCATGTGGGGGCCTACGAGCAGTACTTC
TRBD1	TRBV27	TRBJ1-2	.	CASSWTGNYGYTF	TGTGCCAGCAGTTGGACAGGGAACTATGGCTACACCTTC
.	TRBV5-1	TRBJ1-2	.	CASSWTGLSANYGYTF	TGCGCCAGCAGCTGGACGGGACTTTCTGCTAACTATGGCTACACCTTC
.	TRBV27	TRBJ2-7	.	CASSLLRQQGYEQYF	TGTGCCAGCAGTTTACTCCGCCAACAGGGCTACGAGCAGTACTTC